Listed below are T cell receptor beta chains from one sample, sequenced in a study of blood T cell repertoires in COVID-19. The repertoire was sequenced with immunoSEQ multiplex PCR; TCRdb's copy has only in-frame clones and lacks some. The table has a few hundred thousand clones, 70% to 90% seen once. Sequencing was carried out using PBMCs or T cells enriched from blood (not recorded which). The receptors were sampled from a young man who had recovered from COVID-19. Each CDR3 is given with its conserved first and last residue. D genes are given only for firm matches. Size values are once, few and many counts, or a class for expanded clones, and some rows have none.

TRBV25-1	TRBJ1-1	NA	NA	TGTGCCAGCACCAAAAGAGGGATCACGAACACTGAAGCTTTCTTT	CASTKRGITNTEAFF
TRBV10-1	TRBJ2-2	NA	NA	TGCGCCAGCAGTGAGCAGGGGCAGGGCGGGGAGCTGTTTTTT	CASSEQGQGGELFF
TRBV13	TRBJ1-5	NA	TRBD1	TGTGCCAGCAGCAGAACGACAGGGAGTAGCAATCAGCCCCAGCATTTT	CASSRTTGSSNQPQHF
TRBV6-6	TRBJ2-7	NA	NA	TGTGCCAGCAGTTACGGCGGCTCCTACGAGCAGTACTTC	CASSYGGSYEQYF
TRBV30	TRBJ1-1	NA	NA	TGTGCCTGGAGCCCCCGGGACTTTGAAGCTTTCTTT	CAWSPRDFEAFF
TRBV7-6	TRBJ1-4	NA	TRBD1	TGTGCCAGCAGCACGAGGGACAGGGGGTATGCTAATGAAAAACTGTTTTTT	CASSTRDRGYANEKLFF
TRBV7-2	TRBJ2-1	NA	TRBD2	TGTGCCAGCAAATGGACTAGCGGGATCCACAATGAGCAGTTCTTC	CASKWTSGIHNEQFF
TRBV7-6	TRBJ2-7	NA	NA	TGTGCCAGCAGCCAAGTTTCCGAGCGGCAGTACTTC	CASSQVSERQYF
TRBV18	TRBJ1-1	NA	NA	TGTGCCAGCTCAAGCGGGTCCATGAACACTGAAACTTTCTTT	CASSSGSMNTETFF
TRBV5-1	TRBJ2-5	medium-sized	NA	TGCGCCAGCAGCCCCGGGACAAACCAAGAGACCCAGTACTTC	CASSPGTNQETQYF
TRBV6-5	TRBJ1-2	NA	NA	TGTGCCAGCAGTTACAGACCGGCGGACTATGGCTACACCTTC	CASSYRPADYGYTF
TRBV9	TRBJ1-1	NA	NA	TGTGCCAGCAGCGAGAGGGTTGTGGAGTGGCCCGACACTGAAGCTTTCTTT	CASSERVVEWPDTEAFF
TRBV10-2	TRBJ1-6	NA	NA	TGCGCCAGCAGTCCTCCGGGAGGGGGTGGTTCACCCCTCCACTTT	CASSPPGGGGSPLHF
TRBV6-5	TRBJ2-5	once	TRBD1	TGTGCCAGCAGAGGGGGACAGGCGTACCAAGAGACCCAGTACTTC	CASRGGQAYQETQYF
TRBV15	TRBJ2-2	NA	NA	TGTGCCACCAGCAGAGAGGGGTGGGGCGAGAACACCGGGGAGCTGTTTTTT	CATSREGWGENTGELFF
TRBV7-8	TRBJ2-1	NA	TRBD2	TGTGCCAGCAGCTTAATCCCGGGACTAGCGGGGAGCTCCTACAATGAGCAGTTCTTC	CASSLIPGLAGSSYNEQFF
TRBV10-3	TRBJ1-5	NA	NA	TGTGCCATCAGTGAAGGGGAATTGGGCAATCAGCCCCAGCATTTT	CAISEGELGNQPQHF
TRBV6-5	TRBJ2-7	NA	TRBD1	TGTGCCAGCACACCGCTGGGGACAGGCTACGAGCAGTACTTC	CASTPLGTGYEQYF
TRBV3-1/TRBV3-2	TRBJ2-5	NA	TRBD2	TGTGCCAGCAGCCCCACCTGGGGAGGGGAGACCCAGTACTTC	CASSPTWGGETQYF
TRBV5-4	TRBJ2-1	NA	TRBD2	TGTGCCAGCAGACATAGCGGGAGCTCCTACAATGAGCAGTTCTTC	CASRHSGSSYNEQFF
TRBV7-9	TRBJ2-1	NA	TRBD2	TGTGCCAGCAGCTTAGTAGCGGGAGCATACTTCGGGTACAATGAGCAGTTCTTC	CASSLVAGAYFGYNEQFF
TRBV15	TRBJ2-5	NA	TRBD2	TGTGCCACCAGCAGAACCGGGACTAGCGGCCAAGAGACCCAGTACTTC	CATSRTGTSGQETQYF
TRBV27	TRBJ2-7	NA	TRBD1	TGTGCCAGCAGGGACAGGGCCAACGAGCAGTACTTC	CASRDRANEQYF
TRBV29-1	TRBJ1-5	NA	TRBD1	TGCAGCGTGGGACAGGGGGGTCAGCCCCAGCATTTT	CSVGQGGQPQHF
TRBV7-2	TRBJ2-7	NA	TRBD2	TGTGCCAGCAGCCCATGGGGCGGGGGGCGAAACTACGAGCAGTACTTC	CASSPWGGGRNYEQYF
TRBV9	TRBJ2-1	NA	TRBD2	TGTGCCAGCAGCGTAGACGCGGGACTACTCATGAATGAGCAGTTCTTC	CASSVDAGLLMNEQFF
TRBV4-1	TRBJ1-1	many	NA	TGCGCCAGCAGCCAAGGGTGGGGCGGGGGGAACACTGAAGCTTTCTTT	CASSQGWGGGNTEAFF
TRBV14	TRBJ1-4	NA	NA	TGTGCCAGCAGCCTCTACACCCCTCGGCGGGAAAAACTGTTTTTT	CASSLYTPRREKLFF
TRBV24-1	TRBJ2-3	NA	NA	TGTGCCACCAGTGATTTGGCGAGCACAGATACGCAGTATTTT	CATSDLASTDTQYF
TRBV2	TRBJ2-7	NA	NA	TGTGCCAGCAGCCCGGGGGTCGACGAGCAGTACTTC	CASSPGVDEQYF
TRBV3-1/TRBV3-2	TRBJ2-7	NA	NA	TGTGCCAGCAGCCAAGTAGGGGATCTAAACCCCTACGAGCAGTACTTC	CASSQVGDLNPYEQYF
TRBV19	TRBJ1-4	NA	NA	TGTGCCAGTAGTATTAACAGGTTGAGTGAAAAACTGTTTTTT	CASSINRLSEKLFF
TRBV7-9	TRBJ1-4	NA	NA	TGTGCCAGCAGTCCTTACGGGATAGTCGAAAAACTGTTTTTT	CASSPYGIVEKLFF
TRBV2	TRBJ2-2	NA	TRBD2	TGTGCCAGCAGTGTAGCATACGCGGGAGTGTCCACCGGGGAGCTGTTTTTT	CASSVAYAGVSTGELFF
TRBV11-2	TRBJ1-4	NA	NA	TGTGCCAGCAGCTTAGTCCGGGAGGGGGGGAAACTGTTTTTT	CASSLVREGGKLFF
TRBV6-1	TRBJ1-2	NA	TRBD1	TGTGCCAGCAGTGAAGGGCTGGGACAGGGGTATGGCTACACCTTC	CASSEGLGQGYGYTF
TRBV5-1	TRBJ1-2	NA	NA	TGCGCCAGCAGCTTTGGGTGGTCAGGGCATGGCTACACCTTC	CASSFGWSGHGYTF
TRBV5-4	TRBJ2-5	NA	TRBD1	TGTGCCAGCAGACCGACAGGGGATGAGGAGACCCAGTACTTC	CASRPTGDEETQYF
TRBV11-2	TRBJ2-1	NA	TRBD2	TGTGCCAGCACCTCCCGTGCGGCGGGAGGTCGAAGCTCCTACAATGAGCAGTTCTTC	CASTSRAAGGRSSYNEQFF
TRBV10-3	TRBJ2-6	NA	TRBD2	TGTGCCATCCGCGCCGCGGGGGGGGATACTGGGGCCAACGTCCTGACTTTC	CAIRAAGGDTGANVLTF
TRBV4-3	TRBJ2-1	NA	TRBD2	TGCGCCAGCAGCCAAGAGGGTAGCGGGGACACCTACAATGAGCAGTTCTTC	CASSQEGSGDTYNEQFF
TRBV7-7	TRBJ2-1	once	TRBD2	TGTGCTAGCAGCTTAGGTAGCGGGACCAACAATGAGCAGTTCTTC	CASSLGSGTNNEQFF
TRBV7-6	TRBJ1-4	NA	NA	TGTGCCAGCAATTATTCGGACAAAGCAACTAATGAAAAACTGTTTTTT	CASNYSDKATNEKLFF
TRBV28	TRBJ2-1	few	TRBD2	TGTGCCAGCAGTTTGTCCAGCGGGAGGTTCAATGAGCAGTTCTTC	CASSLSSGRFNEQFF
TRBV2	TRBJ1-2	NA	NA	TGTGCCAGCAGTGAAAGTCCAGGGCCTGGCTACACCTTC	CASSESPGPGYTF
TRBV11-2	TRBJ1-6	NA	NA	TGTGCCAGCAGCTTAGTCCGGGGGGGATCACCCCTCCACTTT	CASSLVRGGSPLHF
TRBV28	TRBJ2-5	NA	TRBD2	TGTGCCAGCAGTTTCCTAGCGGGAGGGAAAGAGACCCAGTACTTC	CASSFLAGGKETQYF
TRBV19	TRBJ1-1	NA	TRBD1	TGTGCCAGTAGTGACAAGAACCGGGACAGGAGTTACACTGAAGCTTTCTTT	CASSDKNRDRSYTEAFF
TRBV5-4	TRBJ2-5	NA	TRBD1	TGTGCCAGCAGCCTACAGGGGGCAGAGGGGGAGACCCAGTACTTC	CASSLQGAEGETQYF
TRBV6-1	TRBJ1-2	NA	NA	TGTGCCAGCAGTGAAATAGCCACGACAGTCTATGGCTACACCTTC	CASSEIATTVYGYTF
TRBV27	TRBJ2-1	NA	TRBD2	TGTGCCAGCAGGCCCAAGGGGCGGGAGCGCAATGAGCAGTTCTTC	CASRPKGRERNEQFF
TRBV3-1/TRBV3-2	TRBJ2-7	once	TRBD1	TGTGCCAGCAGGGGGGACAGGGGCGAGCAGTACTTC	CASRGDRGEQYF
TRBV5-6	TRBJ1-1	NA	NA	TGTGCCAGCAGCCCGGACAGCTACACTGAAGCTTTCTTT	CASSPDSYTEAFF